The next 19 T cell receptor beta chains were all read from a single sample in a study of OX40 agonist ivuxolimab in advanced cancers. Using immunoSEQ multiplex PCR, the repertoire was profiled, and TCRdb retains in-frame clones only, with some absent. The data hold fewer than 25,000 clones, with 70% to 90% observed a single time. The source was CD4+ or CD8+ T cells sorted from blood, collected in a trial of the OX40 agonist ivuxolimab. The receptors stem from an adult with an advanced solid tumor such as melanoma, head and neck, liver or kidney cancer.

This CDR3 is CASSVASGEAFF. DNA for the CDR3: TGTGCCAGCAGCGTAGCTTCAGGGGAAGCTTTCTTT. The chain recombines TRBV9 with TRBJ1-1, with a weak D call TRBD1 (5 bases). CDR1 is SGDLS, CDR2 YYNGEE, per germline. V lost 0 bases and J lost 8, with 8 bases in between. The CDR3 loop spans 12 amino acids.

V gene TRBV19 combines with J gene TRBJ2-7, with unresolved D. V was trimmed by 1 base and J by 3 bases, leaving 16 bases between them. The length of the CDR3 is 16 residues. Per germline, CDR1 LNHDA and CDR2 SQIVND (reference sequence). The CDR3 coding sequence is TGTGCCAGTAGTATAGGAGCCTATACCCAATTCTACGAGCAGTACTTC. Its protein is CASSIGAYTQFYEQYF.

The chain recombines TRBV28 with TRBJ2-3; 7 bases align to TRBD2. Losses at the gene ends were 2 bases for V and 4 bases for J; bases not matched to a gene: 6. Per germline, CDR1 MDHEN and CDR2 SYDVKM. CDR3 length: 15 amino acids. CDR3: CASSLMSSGADTQYF. The CDR3 DNA sequence: TGTGCCAGCAGTTTAATGTCTAGCGGAGCAGATACGCAGTATTTT.

In this sample, this clone turned up once. This chain joins TRBV19 and TRBJ2-5; 7 positions match TRBD1. There are 14 residues in the CDR3. Germline trimming cut 5 bases from V and 2 bases from J; bases unmatched to any gene: 5. Per the germline V gene, CDR1 is LNHDA and CDR2 is SQIVND (reference sequence). The CDR3 nucleotides read TGTGCCAGTAGTGCCACAGGGGTTCAAGAGACCCAGTACTTC. Translation: CASSATGVQETQYF.

The chain links TRBV7-3 to TRBJ2-6; 7 nucleotides match TRBD2. Germline CDR1 reads SGHTA; CDR2 reads FQGTGA. With 2 bases clipped from V and 2 bases from J, the junction kept 3 bases outside the gene matches. The CDR3 loop spans 16 amino acids. CDR3 sequence reads: CASSLGGGTGANVLTF. The CDR3, as DNA: TGTGCCAGCAGCTTAGGGGGGGGGACTGGGGCCAACGTCCTGACTTTC.

This clone was counted between two and nine times. The chain uses TRBV5-1 and TRBJ2-7; no definite D call. CDR1 and CDR2 (germline): SGHRS, YFSETQ. Trimming cost V 2 bases and J 6 bases, with 6 bases left between them. This CDR3 spans 11 amino acids. The CDR3 loop is CASSLYSEQYF. The CDR3 nucleotides read TGCGCCAGCAGCTTATATTCCGAGCAGTACTTC.

This clone was recorded once. This chain uses TRBV7-8 with TRBJ2-4, with D unresolved. V lost 4 bases and J 0 bases, leaving 10 bases between the germline ends. Germline CDR1 and CDR2: SGHVS and FQNEAQ. The CDR3 has 15 residues. The CDR3 protein is CASSSRGLAKNIQYF. CDR3 bases: TGTGCCAGCAGCTCCCGTGGGCTAGCCAAAAACATTCAGTACTTC.

V and J are TRBV6-5 and TRBJ2-7; 13 nucleotides align to TRBD2. Trimming at V came to 7 bases and at J to 6 bases, leaving 6 bases not matched to a gene. CDR3 size: 14 residues. Germline V CDR1 and CDR2: MNHEY, SVGAGI. As DNA, the CDR3 is TGTGCCAGCACCTCCGGGACTAGCGGGATCGAGCAGTACTTC. This sequence encodes CASTSGTSGIEQYF.

The J gene is TRBJ2-6, the V gene TRBV5-6, with a tentative D call TRBD1 (5 bases). The CDR3 covers 17 residues. Trimming cost V 0 bases and J 9 bases, with 19 bases left between them. Per the germline V gene, CDR1 is SGHDT and CDR2 is YYEEEE. CDR3 sequence reads: CASSLEVVQGIDNVLTF. The DNA of the CDR3 is TGTGCCAGCAGCTTGGAGGTAGTGCAGGGAATCGACAACGTCCTGACTTTC. The variable domain in full, completed from reference TRBV5-6 and TRBJ2-6, reads DAGVTQSPTHLIKTRGQQVTLRCSPKSGHDTVSWYQQALGQGPQFIFQYYEEEERQRGNFPDRFSGHQFPNYSSELNVNALLLGDSALYLCASSLEVVQGIDNVLTFGAGSRLTVL.

This sequence joins TRBV7-9 and TRBJ1-1, with a weak D call TRBD1 (5 bases). V was shortened by 3 bases and J by 4 bases, with 15 bases between the two germline ends. The CDR3 has 15 residues. In germline, CDR1 is SEHNR, CDR2 FQNEAQ (reference sequence). The CDR3 DNA reads as TGTGCCAGCAGCTTCCCGGGGGGGGAAGGCACTGAAGCTTTCTTT. Translation gives CASSFPGGEGTEAFF.

The chain uses TRBV2 and TRBJ2-7, with TRBD2 matching over 7 bases. With V trimmed by 11 bases and J by 4 bases, 2 bases remained unmatched. Germline CDR1 SNHLY, CDR2 FYNNEI. The CDR3 is 10 amino acids. The CDR3 loop is CAAGRYEQYF. CDR3 nucleotides: TGTGCCGCCGGGAGGTACGAGCAGTACTTC.

The V and J genes are TRBV13 and TRBJ1-6, with 8 bases fitting TRBD1. From germline, CDR1 is PRHDT and CDR2 FYEKMQ (reference sequence). This CDR3 is 14 amino acids long. V shed 5 bases and J 7 bases; nucleotides not matched to a gene: 4. The CDR3 protein is CASSLDRGNSPLHF. The CDR3, as DNA: TGTGCCAGCAGCCTCGACAGGGGCAATTCACCCCTCCACTTT.

CDR3 sequence: CASSPRDRLGEKLFF. CDR3 DNA sequence: TGTGCCAGCAGCCCCCGAGACAGGTTGGGTGAAAAACTGTTTTTT. J is TRBJ1-4 and V is TRBV7-6; D might be TRBD1 (6 bases). Germline V gene lookup returns CDR1 SGHVS and CDR2 FNYEAQ. CDR3 length equals 15 residues. V was trimmed by 5 bases and J by 7 bases, leaving 17 bases between them.

The V and J genes are TRBV7-6 and TRBJ1-5; no clear D. The CDR3 extends over 13 amino acids. Germline loops: CDR1 SGHVS, CDR2 FNYEAQ. V was shortened by 3 bases and J by 7 bases, with 10 bases between the two germline ends. This chain's CDR3 is CASSFGVGQPQHF. The DNA for the CDR3 is TGTGCCAGCAGCTTTGGGGTCGGGCAGCCCCAGCATTTT.

This clone is large in the sample. V gene TRBV19 combines with J gene TRBJ2-7, with 9 bases matching TRBD2. V was pared by 3 bases and J by 3 bases, with 3 bases of the junction left unmatched. Germline CDR1 reads LNHDA; CDR2 reads SQIVND (reference sequence). The CDR3 loop spans 14 amino acids. The CDR3 DNA reads TGTGCCAGTAGTATGACTAGCGGAAACTACGAGCAGTACTTC. This gives the protein CASSMTSGNYEQYF.

The V and J genes are TRBV4-1 and TRBJ2-1, with 10 bases identical to TRBD2. Per the germline V gene, CDR1 is MGHRA and CDR2 is YSYEKL. CDR3 length equals 17 residues. The V segment lost 4 bases and the J segment 5 bases; nucleotides outside the gene matches: 11. CDR3 coding DNA: TGCGCCAGCAGCCCACTCCTAGCGGGAGTGCTCGACAATGAGCAGTTCTTC. Translating gives CASSPLLAGVLDNEQFF.

This chain joins TRBV19 and TRBJ1-2; D unresolved. Per germline, CDR1 LNHDA and CDR2 SQIVND (reference sequence). V lost 3 bases and J 0 bases, leaving 8 bases between the germline ends. The CDR3 runs to 14 residues. CDR3 DNA: TGTGCCAGTAGTATTACGCCTTCTAACTATGGCTACACCTTC. Its protein product is CASSITPSNYGYTF.

The chain couples TRBV7-8 to TRBJ2-1, with D perhaps matching TRBD2 (5 bases). The germline V gene encodes CDR1 SGHVS and CDR2 FQNEAQ. The CDR3 covers 13 residues. Trimming removed 5 bases from V and 5 bases from J, with 10 bases in between. The CDR3, as DNA: TGTGCCAGCAGCCCGGACGGGAACAATGAGCAGTTCTTC. It encodes CASSPDGNNEQFF.

Remarks on this clone: The sample carries other DNA sequences with the same CDR3. J is TRBJ2-7 and V is TRBV10-3; D is possibly TRBD1 or TRBD2 (5 bases each). Trimming stripped 2 bases from V and 3 bases from J, with 8 bases between. Germline CDR1 reads ENHRY; CDR2 reads SYGVKD. This CDR3 has 13 amino acids. The CDR3 DNA reads as TGTGCCATCAGTGAGGGGACCTACTACGAGCAGTACTTC. Translating it yields CAISEGTYYEQYF.